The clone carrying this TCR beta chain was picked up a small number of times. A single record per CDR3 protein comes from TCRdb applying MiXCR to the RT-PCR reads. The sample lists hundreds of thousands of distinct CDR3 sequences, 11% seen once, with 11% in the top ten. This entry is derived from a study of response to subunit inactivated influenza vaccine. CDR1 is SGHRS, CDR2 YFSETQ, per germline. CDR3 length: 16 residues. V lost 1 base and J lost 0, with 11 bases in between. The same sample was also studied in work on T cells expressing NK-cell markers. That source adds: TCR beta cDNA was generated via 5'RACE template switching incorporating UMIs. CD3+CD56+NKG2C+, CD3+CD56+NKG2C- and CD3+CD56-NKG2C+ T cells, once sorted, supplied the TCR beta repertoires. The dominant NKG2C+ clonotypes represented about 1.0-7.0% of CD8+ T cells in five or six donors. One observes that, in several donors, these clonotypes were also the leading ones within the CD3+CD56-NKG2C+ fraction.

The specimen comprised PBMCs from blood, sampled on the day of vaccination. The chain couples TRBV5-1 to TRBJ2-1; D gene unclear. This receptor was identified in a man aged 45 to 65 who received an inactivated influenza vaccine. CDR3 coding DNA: TGCGCCAGCAGCTTGTACGACTGGAGCTCCTACAATGAGCAGTTCTTC. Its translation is CASSLYDWSSYNEQFF.